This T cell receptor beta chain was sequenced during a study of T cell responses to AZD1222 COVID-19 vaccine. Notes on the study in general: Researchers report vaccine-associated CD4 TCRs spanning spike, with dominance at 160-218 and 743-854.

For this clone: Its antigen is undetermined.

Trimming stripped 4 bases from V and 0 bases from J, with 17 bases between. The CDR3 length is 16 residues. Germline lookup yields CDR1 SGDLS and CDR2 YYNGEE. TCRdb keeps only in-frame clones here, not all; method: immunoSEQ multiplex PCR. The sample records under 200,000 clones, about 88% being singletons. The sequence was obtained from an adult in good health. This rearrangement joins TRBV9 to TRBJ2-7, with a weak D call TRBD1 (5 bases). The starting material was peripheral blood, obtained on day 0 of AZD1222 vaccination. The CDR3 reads CASSPSLRTLSYEQYF. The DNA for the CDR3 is TGTGCCAGCAGCCCCTCCCTAAGGACACTCTCCTACGAGCAGTACTTC.